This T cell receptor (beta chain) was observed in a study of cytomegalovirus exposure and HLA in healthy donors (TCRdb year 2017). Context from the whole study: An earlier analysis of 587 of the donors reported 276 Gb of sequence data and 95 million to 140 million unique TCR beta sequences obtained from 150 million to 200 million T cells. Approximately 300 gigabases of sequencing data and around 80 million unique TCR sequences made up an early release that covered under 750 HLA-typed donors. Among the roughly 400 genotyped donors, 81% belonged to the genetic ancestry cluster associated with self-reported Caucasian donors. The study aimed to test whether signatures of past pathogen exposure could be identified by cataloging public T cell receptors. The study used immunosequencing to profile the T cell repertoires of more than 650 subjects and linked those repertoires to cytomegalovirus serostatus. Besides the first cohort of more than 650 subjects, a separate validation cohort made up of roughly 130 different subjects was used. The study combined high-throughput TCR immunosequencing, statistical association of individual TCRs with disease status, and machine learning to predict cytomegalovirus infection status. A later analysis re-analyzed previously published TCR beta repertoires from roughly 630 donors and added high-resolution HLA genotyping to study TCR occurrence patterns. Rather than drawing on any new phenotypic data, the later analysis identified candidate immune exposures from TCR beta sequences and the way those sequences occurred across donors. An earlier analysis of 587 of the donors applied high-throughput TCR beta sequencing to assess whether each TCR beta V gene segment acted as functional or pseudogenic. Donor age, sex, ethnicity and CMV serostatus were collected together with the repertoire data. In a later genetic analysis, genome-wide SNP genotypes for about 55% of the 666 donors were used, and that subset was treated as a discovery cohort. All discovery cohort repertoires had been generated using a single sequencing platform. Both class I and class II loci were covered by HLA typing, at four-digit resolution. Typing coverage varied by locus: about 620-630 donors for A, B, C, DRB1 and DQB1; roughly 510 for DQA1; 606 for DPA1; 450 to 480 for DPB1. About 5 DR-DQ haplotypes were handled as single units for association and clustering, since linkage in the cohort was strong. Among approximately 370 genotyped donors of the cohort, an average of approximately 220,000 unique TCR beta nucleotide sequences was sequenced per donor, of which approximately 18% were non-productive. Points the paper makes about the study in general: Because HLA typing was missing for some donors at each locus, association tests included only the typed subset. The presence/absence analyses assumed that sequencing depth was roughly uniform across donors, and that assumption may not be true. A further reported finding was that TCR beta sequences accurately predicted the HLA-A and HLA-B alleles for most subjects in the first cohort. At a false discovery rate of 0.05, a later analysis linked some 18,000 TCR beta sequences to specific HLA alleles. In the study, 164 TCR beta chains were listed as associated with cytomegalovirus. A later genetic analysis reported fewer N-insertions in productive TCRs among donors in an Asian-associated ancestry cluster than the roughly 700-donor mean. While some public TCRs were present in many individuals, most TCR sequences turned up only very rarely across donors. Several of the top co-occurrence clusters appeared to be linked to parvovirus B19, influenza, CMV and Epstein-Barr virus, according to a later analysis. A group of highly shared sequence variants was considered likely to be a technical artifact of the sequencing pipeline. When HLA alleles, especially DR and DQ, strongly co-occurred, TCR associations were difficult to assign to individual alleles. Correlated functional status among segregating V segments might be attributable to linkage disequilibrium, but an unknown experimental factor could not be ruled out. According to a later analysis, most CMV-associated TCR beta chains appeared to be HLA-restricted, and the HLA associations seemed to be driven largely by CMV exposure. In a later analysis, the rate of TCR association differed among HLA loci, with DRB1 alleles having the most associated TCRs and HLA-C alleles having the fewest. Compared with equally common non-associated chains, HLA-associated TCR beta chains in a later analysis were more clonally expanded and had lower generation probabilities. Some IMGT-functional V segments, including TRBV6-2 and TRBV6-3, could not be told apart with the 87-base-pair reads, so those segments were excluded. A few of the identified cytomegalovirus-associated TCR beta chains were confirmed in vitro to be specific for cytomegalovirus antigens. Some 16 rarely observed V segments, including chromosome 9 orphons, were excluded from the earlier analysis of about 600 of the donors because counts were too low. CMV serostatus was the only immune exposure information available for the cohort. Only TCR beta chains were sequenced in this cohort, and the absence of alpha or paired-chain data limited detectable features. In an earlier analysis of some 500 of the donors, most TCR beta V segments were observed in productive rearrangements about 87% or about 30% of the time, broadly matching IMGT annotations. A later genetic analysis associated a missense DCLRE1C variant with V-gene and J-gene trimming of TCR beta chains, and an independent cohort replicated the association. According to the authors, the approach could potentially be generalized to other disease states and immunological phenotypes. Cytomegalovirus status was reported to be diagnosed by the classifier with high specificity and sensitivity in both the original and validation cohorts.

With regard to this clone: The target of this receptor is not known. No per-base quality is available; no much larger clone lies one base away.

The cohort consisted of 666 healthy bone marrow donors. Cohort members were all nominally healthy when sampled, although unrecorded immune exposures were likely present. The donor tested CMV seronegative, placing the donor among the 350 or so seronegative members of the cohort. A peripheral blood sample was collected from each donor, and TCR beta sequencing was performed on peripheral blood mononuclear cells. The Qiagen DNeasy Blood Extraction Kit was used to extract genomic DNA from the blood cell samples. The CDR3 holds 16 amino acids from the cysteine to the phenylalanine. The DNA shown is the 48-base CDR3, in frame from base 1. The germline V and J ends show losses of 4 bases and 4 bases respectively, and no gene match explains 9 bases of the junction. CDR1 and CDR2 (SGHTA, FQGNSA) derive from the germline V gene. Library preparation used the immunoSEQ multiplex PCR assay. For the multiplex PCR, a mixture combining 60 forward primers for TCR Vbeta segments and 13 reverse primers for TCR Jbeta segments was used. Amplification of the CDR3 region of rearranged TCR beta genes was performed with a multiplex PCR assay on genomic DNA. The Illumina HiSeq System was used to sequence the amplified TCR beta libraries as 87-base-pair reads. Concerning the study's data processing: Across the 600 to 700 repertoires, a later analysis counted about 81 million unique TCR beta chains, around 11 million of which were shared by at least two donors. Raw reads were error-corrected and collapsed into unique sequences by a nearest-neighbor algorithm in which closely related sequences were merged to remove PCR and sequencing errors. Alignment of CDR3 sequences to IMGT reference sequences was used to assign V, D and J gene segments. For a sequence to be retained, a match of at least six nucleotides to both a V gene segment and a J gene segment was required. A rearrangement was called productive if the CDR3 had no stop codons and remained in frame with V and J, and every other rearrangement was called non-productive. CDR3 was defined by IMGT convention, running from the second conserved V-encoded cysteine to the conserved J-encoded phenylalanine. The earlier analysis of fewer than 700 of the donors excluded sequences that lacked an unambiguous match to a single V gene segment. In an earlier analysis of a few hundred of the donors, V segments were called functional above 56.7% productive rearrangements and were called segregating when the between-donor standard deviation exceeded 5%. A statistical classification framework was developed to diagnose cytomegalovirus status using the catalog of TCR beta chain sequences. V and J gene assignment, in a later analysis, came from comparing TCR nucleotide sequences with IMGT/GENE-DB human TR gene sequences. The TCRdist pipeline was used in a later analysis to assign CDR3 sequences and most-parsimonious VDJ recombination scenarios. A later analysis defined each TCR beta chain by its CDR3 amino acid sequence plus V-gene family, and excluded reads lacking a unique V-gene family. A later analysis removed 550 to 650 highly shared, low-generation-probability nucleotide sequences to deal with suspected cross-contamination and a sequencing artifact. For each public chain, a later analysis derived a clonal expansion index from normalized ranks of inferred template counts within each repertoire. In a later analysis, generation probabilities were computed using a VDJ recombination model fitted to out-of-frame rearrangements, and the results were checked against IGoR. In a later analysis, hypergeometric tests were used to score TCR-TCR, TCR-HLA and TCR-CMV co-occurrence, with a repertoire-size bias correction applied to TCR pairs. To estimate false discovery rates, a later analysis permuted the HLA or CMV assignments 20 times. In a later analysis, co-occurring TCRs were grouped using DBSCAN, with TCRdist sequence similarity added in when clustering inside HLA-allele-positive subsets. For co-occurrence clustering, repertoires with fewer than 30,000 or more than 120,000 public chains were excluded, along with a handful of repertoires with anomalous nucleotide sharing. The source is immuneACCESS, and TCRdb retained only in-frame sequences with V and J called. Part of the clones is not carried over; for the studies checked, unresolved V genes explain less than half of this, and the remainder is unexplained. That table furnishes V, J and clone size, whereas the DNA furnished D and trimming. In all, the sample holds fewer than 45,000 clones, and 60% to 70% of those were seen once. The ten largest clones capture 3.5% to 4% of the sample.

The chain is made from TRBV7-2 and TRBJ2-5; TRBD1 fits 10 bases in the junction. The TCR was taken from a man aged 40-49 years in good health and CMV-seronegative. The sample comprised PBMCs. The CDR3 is CASSSPGTGVRETQYF. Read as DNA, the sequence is TGTGCCAGCAGCTCTCCTGGGACAGGGGTCCGAGAGACCCAGTACTTC.